The 10 T cell receptor beta chains below come from one sample, sequenced in a study of blood T cell repertoires in COVID-19. TCRdb keeps only in-frame clones here, not all; method: immunoSEQ multiplex PCR. The sample yields 150,000 to 200,000 clones, over 80% seen once. What was sequenced was PBMCs or T cells enriched from blood (not recorded which). The receptors come from a woman in her thirties who had been exposed to COVID-19.

This sequence joins TRBV2 and TRBJ1-6, with D perhaps matching TRBD1 (6 bases). CDR1 and CDR2 from the germline V gene are SNHLY and FYNNEI. The CDR3 totals 15 residues. Trimming removed 11 bases at V and 6 bases at J, with 20 bases between. The CDR3, as DNA: TGTGCCGGACGTACAGGGCTCTCAAGTAATTCACCCCTCCACTTT. Encoded protein: CAGRTGLSSNSPLHF. Complete variable domain (other parts from reference TRBV2 and TRBJ1-6): EPEVTQTPSHQVTQMGQEVILRCVPISNHLYFYWYRQILGQKVEFLVSFYNNEISEKSEIFDDQFSVERPDGSNFTLKIRSTKLEDSAMYFCAGRTGLSSNSPLHFGNGTRLTVT.

The J gene is TRBJ2-2, the V gene TRBV30, with 10 bases lining up with TRBD2. The germline CDR1 and CDR2 sequences are GTSNPN and SVGIG (reference sequence). The CDR3 totals 17 residues. J lost 2 bases, V lost 7 bases, and 13 bases had no gene match. CDR3 residues: CAYIYPGTSANTGELFF. The CDR3 DNA reads as TGTGCCTACATATACCCTGGGACTAGCGCCAACACCGGGGAGCTGTTTTTT.

The gene calls are TRBV19 and TRBJ2-3; 10 bases line up with TRBD2. V dropped 5 bases and J dropped 0; count of bases not matched to a gene: 8. This CDR3 region has 17 residues. The germline V gene has CDR1 LNHDA and CDR2 SQIVND (reference sequence). The CDR3 sequence: CASSWLAGDTSTDTQYF. For the CDR3, the DNA is TGTGCCAGTAGTTGGCTAGCGGGGGACACTAGCACAGATACGCAGTATTTT.

The chain has TRBV18 and TRBJ1-6; D not certain. Germline V gene sequence: CDR1 KGHSH, CDR2 LQKENI. The CDR3 totals 16 residues. V lost 3 bases and J 0 bases, leaving 9 bases between the germline ends. CDR3 loop: CASSPLKSSYNSPLHF. CDR3 DNA sequence: TGTGCCAGCTCACCTCTTAAGAGCTCCTATAATTCACCCCTCCACTTT.

The rearrangement links TRBV4-1 to TRBJ1-6, with D tentatively TRBD1 (6 bases). V lost 8 bases and J 8 bases, leaving 13 bases between the germline ends. CDR1 MGHRA and CDR2 YSYEKL come from the germline V gene. The CDR3 is 13 residues long. The CDR3 sequence is CASSGQLDSPLHF. In DNA, the CDR3 is TGCGCCAGCTCCGGACAGCTAGATTCACCCCTCCACTTT.

CDR3 bases: TGTGCCAGCAGCCGGAACAGGGGTCAGAACACTGAAGCTTTCTTT. Protein sequence: CASSRNRGQNTEAFF. The chain combines TRBV5-8 with TRBJ1-1, with 7 bases lining up with TRBD1. Trimming removed 4 bases from V and 1 base from J; junction bases left unmatched: 7. Germline values: CDR1 SGHTS, CDR2 YDEGEE. The CDR3 sequence is 15 residues long.

V usage is TRBV11-2 and J usage is TRBJ2-7; TRBD2 aligns across 10 bases. The CDR3 has 16 amino acids. Germline-derived CDR1 and CDR2 are SGHAT and FQNNGV. V lost 2 bases, J lost 4 bases, and 8 bases stayed unmatched. CDR3 residues: CASSLTVGLAVYEQYF. CDR3 nucleotides: TGTGCCAGCAGCTTAACGGTAGGACTAGCGGTTTACGAGCAGTACTTC.

The CDR3 reads CASSQDQEAGGYTQLAKNIQYF. In DNA, the CDR3 is TGCGCCAGCAGCCAAGATCAGGAGGCGGGGGGCTACACCCAATTAGCCAAAAACATTCAGTACTTC. The V gene is TRBV4-1, the J gene TRBJ2-4; 8 positions match TRBD2. CDR1 is MGHRA and CDR2 is YSYEKL in the germline V gene. The CDR3 has 22 residues. The trim removed 0 bases at V and 0 bases at J, leaving 19 bases unmatched.

The V call is TRBV19, the J call TRBJ1-5; TRBD1 agrees at 7 bases. Losses at the gene ends were 7 bases for V and 4 bases for J; bases not matched to a gene: 4. Looked up from germline, CDR1 is LNHDA and CDR2 is SQIVND (reference sequence). The CDR3 sequence is 13 residues long. The CDR3 nucleotides are TGTGCCAGTATGGCACAGGGGAATCAGCCCCAGCATTTT. Translation gives CASMAQGNQPQHF. The full variable domain, its missing parts supplied by reference TRBV19 and TRBJ1-5, is DGGITQSPKYLFRKEGQNVTLSCEQNLNHDAMYWYRQDPGQGLRLIYYSQIVNDFQKGDIAEGYSVSREKKESFPLTVTSAQKNPTAFYLCASMAQGNQPQHFGDGTRLSIL.

The CDR3, as DNA: TGTGCCAGCAGTGAAGTCAGGACAGGGGTGGGCGAGCAGTACTTC. Amino acids: CASSEVRTGVGEQYF. The rearrangement uses TRBV6-1 and TRBJ2-7, with 9 bases fitting TRBD1. The V gene's germline CDR1 is MNHNS and CDR2 SASEGT. This CDR3 has 15 residues. The V segment lost 1 base and the J segment 6 bases; nucleotides outside the gene matches: 7.